Listed here are 14 T cell receptor beta chains from one sample, sequenced in a study of T cells in Graves' hyperthyroidism and ophthalmopathy. Amplification yielded TCR beta CDR3 regions, with RNA transcripts as the source. HTBI primers drove first-round RT-PCR of the TCR CDR3. Each CDR3 protein gets one entry after TCRdb re-called the multiplex PCR reads with MiXCR. The sample yields some 250,000 distinct CDR3 sequences, just over 14% seen once. What was sequenced was blood. The receptors originated from a woman aged 40-49 years with Graves' hyperthyroidism that later progressed to Graves' ophthalmopathy.

The chain uses TRBV7-9 and TRBJ2-1; no definite D call. CDR3 size: 14 residues. V lost 0 bases and J 3 bases, leaving 6 bases between the germline ends. Germline assignment: CDR1 SEHNR and CDR2 FQNEAQ (reference sequence). CDR3 residues: CASSLAVDYNEQFF. Here the CDR3 DNA reads TGTGCCAGCAGCTTAGCGGTGGACTACAATGAGCAGTTCTTC.

About this clonotype itself: At one end, the junction sequence differs from germline, possibly due to a read error. The chain has TRBV11-2 and TRBJ2-7; the match to TRBD2 covers 12 bases. CDR1 is SGHAT, CDR2 FQNNGV, per germline. This CDR3 is 18 amino acids long. Written as DNA, the CDR3 is TGCGCCAGCAGCCAACTTCTAGCGGGAGGGCCATTCCTTTACGAGCAGTACTTC. Translated, it gives CASSQLLAGGPFLYEQYF.

At least ten counts were recorded for this clonotype. The chain recombines TRBV7-9 with TRBJ2-2; the D gene is possibly TRBD1 (6 bases). V lost 5 bases to trimming and J lost 7 bases, with 17 bases between them. The CDR3 extends over 15 amino acids. Germline assignment: CDR1 SEHNR and CDR2 FQNEAQ (reference sequence). CDR3 protein: CASSPAQGTDGELFF. CDR3 coding DNA: TGTGCCAGCAGCCCTGCACAGGGAACTGACGGGGAGCTGTTTTTT.

This clonotype was observed many times. The genes are TRBV6-5 and TRBJ2-5; possible D gene TRBD2, 5 bases. With 6 bases removed from V and 1 base from J, the gap between germline ends came to 12 bases. Germline CDR1 and CDR2: MNHEY and SVGAGI. The CDR3 extends over 14 amino acids. In nucleotides, the CDR3 is TGTGCCAGCAGAGCGGTACATCTCCAAGAGACCCAGTACTTC. Translated, it gives CASRAVHLQETQYF.

This clonotype has a count of ten or more. The V call is TRBV2, the J call TRBJ2-6; no clear D gene. Trimming stripped 7 bases from V and 0 bases from J, with 7 bases between. The germline gives CDR1 SNHLY, CDR2 FYNNEI. CDR3 length equals 14 residues. The CDR3 nucleotides read TGTGCCAGCAAGGGCCTCTCTGGGGCCAACGTCCTGACTTTC. Its protein is CASKGLSGANVLTF.

The chain couples TRBV28 to TRBJ2-7; 14 bases are shared with TRBD2. Germline-derived CDR1 and CDR2 are MDHEN and SYDVKM. The V segment lost 5 bases and the J segment 5 bases; nucleotides outside the gene matches: 11. The CDR3 contains 17 residues. DNA for the CDR3: TGTGCCAGCAGTCTAGGGATCGGGACTAGCGGGAGCCACGAGCAGTACTTC. Its protein is CASSLGIGTSGSHEQYF.

The chain has TRBV7-9 and TRBJ2-1; no clear D. V lost 5 bases, J lost 5 bases, and 10 bases lay in between. Germline V gene sequence: CDR1 SEHNR, CDR2 FQNEAQ (reference sequence). The CDR3 has 13 amino acids. CDR3 amino acids: CASSRTVDNEQFF. CDR3 DNA: TGTGCCAGCAGCCGCACGGTAGACAATGAGCAGTTCTTC.

This clonotype was found many times. The chain employs TRBV30 and TRBJ2-2; D not resolved. V dropped 0 bases and J dropped 2 bases, with 4 bases sitting between them. Germline V gene lookup returns CDR1 GTSNPN and CDR2 SVGIG (reference sequence). The CDR3 is 13 amino acids. For the CDR3, the DNA is TGTGCCTGGAGTGTAGCTAACACCGGGGAGCTGTTTTTT. Translation gives CAWSVANTGELFF.

At least ten counts were recorded for this clonotype. This chain uses TRBV20-1 with TRBJ2-1; no clear D gene. V was cut by 3 bases and J by 9 bases, with 6 bases left in between. The germline CDR1 and CDR2 sequences are DFQATT and SNEGSKA (reference sequence). The CDR3 contains 10 residues. This chain's CDR3 is CSARGFEQFF. The CDR3 coding sequence is TGCAGTGCTAGGGGTTTTGAGCAGTTCTTC.

This chain links TRBV19 with TRBJ2-3; 7 positions agree with TRBD2. The CDR3 has 13 amino acids. Per the germline V gene, CDR1 is LNHDA and CDR2 is SQIVND (reference sequence). V lost 6 bases to trimming and J lost 7 bases; unmatched junction nucleotides: 7. The CDR3 coding sequence is TGTGCCAGTAGGGGGGGGACTCACAATACGCAGTATTTT. This sequence encodes CASRGGTHNTQYF.

This clonotype was observed at least ten times. V usage is TRBV24-1 and J usage is TRBJ2-3; 9 bases are shared with TRBD1. V shed 3 bases, J shed 0 bases, and the junction held 3 bases outside the gene matches. The V gene's germline CDR1 is KGHDR and CDR2 SFDVKD. This CDR3 region has 16 residues. CDR3: CATSDPTGGSTDTQYF. The CDR3 region has the DNA TGTGCCACCAGTGATCCGACAGGGGGTAGCACAGATACGCAGTATTTT.

Remarks on this clonotype: This may come from a read error, since a much larger clone is one base off. The V call is TRBV20-1, the J call TRBJ2-7, with 10 bases lining up with TRBD2. V lost 7 bases and J lost 4; bases outside the gene matches: 13. The CDR3 is 15 amino acids. Germline CDR1 and CDR2: DFQATT and SNEGSKA (reference sequence). CDR3 residues: CSGRPRLAGAYEQYF. The CDR3, as DNA: TGCAGTGGGAGACCGCGTCTAGCGGGAGCATACGAGCAGTACTTC.

This clonotype was picked up many times. The J gene is TRBJ1-6, the V gene TRBV7-6, with no clear D. The V gene lost 5 bases and the J gene lost 4 bases, with 12 bases spanning the gap. This CDR3 has 15 residues. Germline CDR1 SGHVS, CDR2 FNYEAQ. CDR3 sequence: CASSPETSYNSPLHF. CDR3 in DNA: TGTGCCAGCAGCCCAGAGACATCTTATAATTCACCCCTCCACTTT.

This clonotype was picked up many times. CDR3 region: CASSRRVETDTQYF. CDR3 bases: TGCGCCAGCAGCCGCCGGGTGGAGACAGATACGCAGTATTTT. The V and J genes are TRBV4-1 and TRBJ2-3; D remains unclear. V was trimmed by 4 bases and J by 3 bases, leaving 11 bases between them. Germline lookup yields CDR1 MGHRA and CDR2 YSYEKL. CDR3 size: 14 residues.